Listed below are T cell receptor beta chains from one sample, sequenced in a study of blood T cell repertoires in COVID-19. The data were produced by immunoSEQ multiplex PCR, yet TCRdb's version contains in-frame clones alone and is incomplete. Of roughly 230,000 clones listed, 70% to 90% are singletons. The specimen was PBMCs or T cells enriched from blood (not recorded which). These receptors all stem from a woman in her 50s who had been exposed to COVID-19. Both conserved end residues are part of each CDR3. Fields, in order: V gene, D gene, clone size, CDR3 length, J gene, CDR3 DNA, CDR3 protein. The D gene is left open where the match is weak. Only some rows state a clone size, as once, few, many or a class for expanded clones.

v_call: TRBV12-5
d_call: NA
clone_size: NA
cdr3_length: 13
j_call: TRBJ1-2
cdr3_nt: TGTGCTAGTGGTCCGGAACGGGGAGATGGCTACACCTTC
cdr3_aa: CASGPERGDGYTF

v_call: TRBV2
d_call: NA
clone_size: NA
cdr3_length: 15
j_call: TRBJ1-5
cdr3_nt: TGTGCCAGCAGTGATCAGGGGATAAGCAATCAGCCCCAGCATTTT
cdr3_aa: CASSDQGISNQPQHF

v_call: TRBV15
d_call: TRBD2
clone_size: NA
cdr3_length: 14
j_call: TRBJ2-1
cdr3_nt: TGTGCCACTAGATGGACTAGCGGCAACAATGAGCAGTTCTTC
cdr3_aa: CATRWTSGNNEQFF

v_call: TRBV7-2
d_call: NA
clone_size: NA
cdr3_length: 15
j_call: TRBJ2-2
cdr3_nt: TGTGCCAGCAGCTCTGGGGGCGCGAACACCGGGGAGCTGTTTTTT
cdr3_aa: CASSSGGANTGELFF

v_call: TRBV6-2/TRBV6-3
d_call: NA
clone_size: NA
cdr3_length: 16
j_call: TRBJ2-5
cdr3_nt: TGTGCCAGCAGTTACTCGTCGGGGGGCTTAGAGGAGACCCAGTACTTC
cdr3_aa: CASSYSSGGLEETQYF

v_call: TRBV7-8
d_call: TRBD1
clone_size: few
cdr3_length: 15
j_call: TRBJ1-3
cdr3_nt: TGTGCCAGCAGCAGGGACAGGGGCTCTGGAAACACCATATATTTT
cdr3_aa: CASSRDRGSGNTIYF

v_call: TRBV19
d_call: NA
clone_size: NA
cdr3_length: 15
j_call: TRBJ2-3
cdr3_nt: TGTGCCAGTAGTCCTGGGAGCGGGTCCACAGATACGCAGTATTTT
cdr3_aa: CASSPGSGSTDTQYF

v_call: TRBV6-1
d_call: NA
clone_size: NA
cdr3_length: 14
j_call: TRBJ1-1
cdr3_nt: TGTGCCAGCAGTGAAGGGGGGGGCCGGGCTGAAGCTTTCTTT
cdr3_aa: CASSEGGGRAEAFF

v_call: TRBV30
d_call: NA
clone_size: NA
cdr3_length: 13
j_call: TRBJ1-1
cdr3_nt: TGTGCCTGGGATAATGACAGGAACACTGAAGCTTTCTTT
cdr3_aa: CAWDNDRNTEAFF

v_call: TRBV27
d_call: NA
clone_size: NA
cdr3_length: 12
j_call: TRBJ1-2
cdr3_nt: TGTGCCAGCAGTCACCGGGGGGGTGGCTACACCTTC
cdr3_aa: CASSHRGGGYTF

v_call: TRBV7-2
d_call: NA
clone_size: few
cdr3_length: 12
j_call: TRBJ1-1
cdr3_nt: TGTGCCAGCAGCTCCTGGGGGGGTGAAGCTTTCTTT
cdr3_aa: CASSSWGGEAFF

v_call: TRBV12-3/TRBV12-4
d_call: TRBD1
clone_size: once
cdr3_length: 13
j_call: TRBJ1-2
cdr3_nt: TGTGCCAGCAATGACAGGGCTAACTATGGCTACACCTTC
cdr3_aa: CASNDRANYGYTF

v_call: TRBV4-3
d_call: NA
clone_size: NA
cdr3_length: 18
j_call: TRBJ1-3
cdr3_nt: TGCGCCAGCAGCCAAGAGATCGCGGTAGAGACCTCTGGAAACACCATATATTTT
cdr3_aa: CASSQEIAVETSGNTIYF

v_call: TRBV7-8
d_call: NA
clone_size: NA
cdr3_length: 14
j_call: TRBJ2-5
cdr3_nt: TGTGCCAGCAAAGCCGGGACTCTTCAAGAGACCCAGTACTTC
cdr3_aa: CASKAGTLQETQYF

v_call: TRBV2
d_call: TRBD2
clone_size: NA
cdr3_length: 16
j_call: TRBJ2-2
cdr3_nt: TGTGCCAGCAATCCTCTAGCGGGTTTAAACACCGGGGAGCTGTTTTTT
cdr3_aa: CASNPLAGLNTGELFF

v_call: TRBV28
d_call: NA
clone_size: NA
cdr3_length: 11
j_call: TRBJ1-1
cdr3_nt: TGTGCCACCAGCGTCCCCACTGAAGCTTTCTTT
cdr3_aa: CATSVPTEAFF

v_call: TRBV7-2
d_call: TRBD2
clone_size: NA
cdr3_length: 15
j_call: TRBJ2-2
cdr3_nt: TGTGCCAGCAGCTTTAGCGGGGCCAACACCGGGGAGCTGTTTTTT
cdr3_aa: CASSFSGANTGELFF

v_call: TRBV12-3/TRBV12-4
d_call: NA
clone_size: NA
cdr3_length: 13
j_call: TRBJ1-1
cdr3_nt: TGTGCCACCTCTTTCGGAGTGAACACTGAAGCTTTCTTT
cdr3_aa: CATSFGVNTEAFF

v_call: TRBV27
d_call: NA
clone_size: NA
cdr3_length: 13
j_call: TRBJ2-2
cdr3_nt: TGTGCCAGCAGTTTAACATACACCGGGGAGCTGTTTTTT
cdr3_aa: CASSLTYTGELFF

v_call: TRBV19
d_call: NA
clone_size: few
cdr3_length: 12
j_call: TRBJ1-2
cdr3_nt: TGTGCCAGTAGTGCCGAGTTCGGTGGCTACACCTTC
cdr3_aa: CASSAEFGGYTF

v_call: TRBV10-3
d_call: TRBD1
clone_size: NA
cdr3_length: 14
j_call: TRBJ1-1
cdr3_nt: TGTGCCATCAGTGTTAGGACAGGTAACACTGAAGCTTTCTTT
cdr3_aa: CAISVRTGNTEAFF

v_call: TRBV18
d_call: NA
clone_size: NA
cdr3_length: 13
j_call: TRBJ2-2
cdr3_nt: TGTGCCAGCTCACCTCAGGGAACCGGGGAGCTGTTTTTT
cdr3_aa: CASSPQGTGELFF

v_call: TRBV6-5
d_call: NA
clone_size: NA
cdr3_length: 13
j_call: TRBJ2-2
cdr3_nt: TGTGCCAGCGGGAGAGCGAACACCGGGGAGCTGTTTTTT
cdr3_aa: CASGRANTGELFF

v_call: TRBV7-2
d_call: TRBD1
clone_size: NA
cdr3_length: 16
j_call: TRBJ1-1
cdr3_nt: TGTGCCAGCAGCCTCCTCGTACAGGGGGAAAACACTGAAGCTTTCTTT
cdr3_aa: CASSLLVQGENTEAFF

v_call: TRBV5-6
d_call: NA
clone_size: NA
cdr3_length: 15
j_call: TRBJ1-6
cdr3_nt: TGTGCCAGCAGCCTCGTGGGGGGGTACAATTCACCCCTCCACTTT
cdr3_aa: CASSLVGGYNSPLHF

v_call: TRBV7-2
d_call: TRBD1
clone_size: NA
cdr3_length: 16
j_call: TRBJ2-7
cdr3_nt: TGTGCCAGCAGCGGACAGGCCGGGACAGGGGACTACGAGCAGTACTTC
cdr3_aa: CASSGQAGTGDYEQYF

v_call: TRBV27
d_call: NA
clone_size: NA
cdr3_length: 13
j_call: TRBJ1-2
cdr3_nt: TGTGCCACCTCTAACCTGGCGGGCTATGGCTACACCTTC
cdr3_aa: CATSNLAGYGYTF

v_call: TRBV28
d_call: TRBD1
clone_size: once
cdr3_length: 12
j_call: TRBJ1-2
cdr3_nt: TGTGCCAGCCGGACAGGGGGCTTTGGCTACACCTTC
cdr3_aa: CASRTGGFGYTF